Shown below are 10 T cell receptor beta chains from a single sample sequenced in a study of T cell changes during pregnancy in multiple sclerosis. Sequenced by immunoSEQ multiplex PCR; TCRdb stores in-frame clones only, minus some. The table lists around 80,000 clones, nearly 95% of them singletons. The sequencing here drew on peripheral blood, taken in the second trimester of pregnancy. The receptor source for this set is a female donor with multiple sclerosis, enrolled in a pregnancy study.

CDR3 coding DNA: TGTGCCAGCAGCCTTACAGGGGAACCTTTCTTT. Amino acids: CASSLTGEPFF. This rearrangement joins TRBV14 to TRBJ1-1; TRBD1 aligns across 7 bases. The CDR3 loop spans 11 amino acids. The V segment lost 4 bases and the J segment 12 bases; nucleotides outside the gene matches: 5. CDR1 is SGHDN and CDR2 is FVKESK in the germline V gene.

The V call is TRBV5-1, the J call TRBJ2-5; TRBD1 matches 7 bases. Germline V lookup: CDR1 SGHRS, CDR2 YFSETQ. V gave up 1 base and J gave up 5 bases; unmatched junction bases: 5. The CDR3 spans 14 residues. Written as DNA, the CDR3 is TGCGCCAGCAGCTTGTCTACAGGGGTGGAGACCCAGTACTTC. Amino acids: CASSLSTGVETQYF.

This clone was observed a few times. This sequence joins TRBV4-1 and TRBJ2-5, with D unclear. Germline CDR1 and CDR2: MGHRA and YSYEKL. The ends were cut back, 1 base at V and 1 base at J, with 7 bases in the middle. The CDR3 contains 14 residues. As DNA, the CDR3 is TGCGCCAGCAGCCAAGTTACGGGCCAAGAGACCCAGTACTTC. This codes for CASSQVTGQETQYF.

V gene TRBV6-5 combines with J gene TRBJ1-4, with D possibly matching TRBD1 (6 bases). CDR1 and CDR2 from the germline V gene are MNHEY and SVGAGI. The CDR3 contains 15 residues. V shed 0 bases and J shed 3 bases, with 8 bases lying between them. Written as DNA, the CDR3 is TGTGCCAGCAGTTACTCGAACAGGGCTAATGAAAAACTGTTTTTT. It encodes CASSYSNRANEKLFF.

This chain links TRBV6-1 with TRBJ2-7; 11 nucleotides line up with TRBD1. Per germline, CDR1 MNHNS and CDR2 SASEGT. CDR3 length: 14 residues. Trimming removed 5 bases from V and 2 bases from J; junction bases left unmatched: 2. CDR3 DNA: TGTGCCAGCAGTCTGGACAGGGGGCCCTACGAGCAGTACTTC. Translated: CASSLDRGPYEQYF.

This sequence joins TRBV4-1 and TRBJ2-7; 8 bases line up with TRBD1. V lost 3 bases, J lost 1 base, and 5 bases stayed unmatched. The CDR3 extends over 15 amino acids. Germline-derived CDR1 and CDR2 are MGHRA and YSYEKL. The chain's CDR3 is CASSHPGQGSYEQYF. The CDR3 DNA reads as TGCGCCAGCAGCCACCCCGGACAGGGTTCCTACGAGCAGTACTTC.

The rearrangement joins TRBV5-1 to TRBJ2-5; 9 positions agree with TRBD2. V lost 4 bases and J lost 1; bases outside the gene matches: 5. There are 15 residues in the CDR3. Germline CDR1 is SGHRS and CDR2 is YFSETQ. The DNA of the CDR3 is TGCGCCAGCAGCACGGGACTAGCCGCCCAAGAGACCCAGTACTTC. It encodes CASSTGLAAQETQYF.

The CDR3 DNA sequence: TGTGCCAGCAGCTTAGTCTCCTCGAACACCGGGGAGCTGTTTTTT. It specifies CASSLVSSNTGELFF. The genes are TRBV11-2 and TRBJ2-2; D ambiguous. The CDR3 has 15 residues. Trimming pared 1 base from V and 0 bases from J, leaving 6 bases between. CDR1 is SGHAT, CDR2 FQNNGV, per germline.

The chain carries TRBV2 and TRBJ2-1, with 8 bases lining up with TRBD2. CDR1 is SNHLY and CDR2 is FYNNEI in the germline V gene. The CDR3 is 15 amino acids. J was trimmed by 6 bases and V by 6 bases; bases with no gene match: 10. The CDR3 sequence: CASSRREVGANEQFF. CDR3 sequence (DNA): TGTGCCAGCAGCAGGCGGGAGGTGGGTGCCAATGAGCAGTTCTTC.

The chain links TRBV7-7 to TRBJ2-3; D gene unclear. The CDR3 is 15 residues long. V was trimmed by 2 bases and J by 3 bases, leaving 12 bases between them. Per the germline V gene, CDR1 is SSHAT and CDR2 is FNYEAQ (reference sequence). The CDR3 loop is CASSLSPADTDTQYF. In nucleotides, the CDR3 is TGTGCCAGCAGCTTAAGTCCGGCGGATACAGATACGCAGTATTTT.